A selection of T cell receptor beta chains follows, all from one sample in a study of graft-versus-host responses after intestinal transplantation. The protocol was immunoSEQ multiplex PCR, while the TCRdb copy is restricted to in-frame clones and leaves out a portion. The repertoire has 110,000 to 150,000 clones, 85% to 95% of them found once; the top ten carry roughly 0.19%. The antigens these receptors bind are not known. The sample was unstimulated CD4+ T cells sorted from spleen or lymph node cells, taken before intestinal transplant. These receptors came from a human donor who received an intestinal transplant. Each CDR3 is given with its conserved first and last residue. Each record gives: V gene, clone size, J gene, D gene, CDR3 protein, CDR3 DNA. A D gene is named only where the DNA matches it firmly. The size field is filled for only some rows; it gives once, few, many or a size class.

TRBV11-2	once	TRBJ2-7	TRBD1	CASRRTGGFSEQYF	TGTGCCAGCAGGAGGACAGGGGGCTTCAGCGAGCAGTACTTC
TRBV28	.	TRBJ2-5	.	CASSSATGALLKPQYF	TGTGCCAGCAGTTCAGCGACGGGGGCCCTACTTAAACCCCAGTACTTC
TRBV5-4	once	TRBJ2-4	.	CASSLGGGGWAKNIQYF	TGTGCCAGCAGCTTAGGGGGAGGAGGATGGGCCAAAAACATTCAGTACTTC
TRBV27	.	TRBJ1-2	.	CASSFQGPPYYGYTF	TGTGCCAGCAGTTTCCAGGGACCCCCGTACTATGGCTACACCTTC
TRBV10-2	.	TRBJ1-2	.	CASSENANYGYTF	TGCGCCAGCAGTGAGAATGCGAACTATGGCTACACCTTC
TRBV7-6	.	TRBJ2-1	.	CASSRYRLAGGEQFF	TGTGCCAGCAGTCGATATCGGCTAGCCGGGGGTGAGCAGTTCTTC
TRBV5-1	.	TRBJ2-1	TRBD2	CASSFIDGRDNEQFF	TGCGCCAGCAGCTTTATAGACGGGAGGGACAATGAGCAGTTCTTC
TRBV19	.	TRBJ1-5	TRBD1	CASSIAPIQGTPQHF	TGTGCCAGTAGTATAGCCCCGATACAGGGGACGCCCCAGCATTTT
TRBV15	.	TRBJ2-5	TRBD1	CATSPGQIQETQYF	TGTGCCACCAGCCCGGGACAGATCCAAGAGACCCAGTACTTC
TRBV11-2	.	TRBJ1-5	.	CASSPTGNNQPQHF	TGTGCCAGCAGCCCTACAGGGAATAATCAGCCCCAGCATTTT
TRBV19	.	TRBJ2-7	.	CASSIHSGRLDSYEQYF	TGTGCCAGTAGTATTCATAGTGGACGGCTAGACTCCTACGAGCAGTACTTC
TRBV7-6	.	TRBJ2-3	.	CASSLGGGGPGTDTQYF	TGTGCCAGCAGCTTAGGAGGGGGGGGTCCTGGGACAGATACGCAGTATTTT
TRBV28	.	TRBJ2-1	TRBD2	CASRNSGRIYNEQFF	TGTGCCAGTAGAAATAGCGGGAGGATATACAATGAGCAGTTCTTC
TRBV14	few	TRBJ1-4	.	CASSQVRGGKLFF	TGTGCCAGCAGCCAAGTGAGGGGCGGGAAACTGTTTTTT
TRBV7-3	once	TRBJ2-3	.	CASSLERTDTQYF	TGTGCCAGCAGCTTAGAACGCACAGATACGCAGTATTTT
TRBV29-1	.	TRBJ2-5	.	CSVDKAEQETQYF	TGCAGCGTTGATAAGGCTGAACAAGAGACCCAGTACTTC
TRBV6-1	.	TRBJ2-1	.	CASSRGYNEQFF	TGTGCCAGCAGCAGAGGCTACAATGAGCAGTTCTTC
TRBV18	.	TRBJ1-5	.	CASSPNGGPNQPQHF	TGTGCCAGCTCACCTAACGGGGGGCCCAATCAGCCCCAGCATTTT
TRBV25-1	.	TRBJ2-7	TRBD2	CASSKAGGREQYF	TGTGCCAGCAGTAAGGCGGGAGGGCGGGAGCAGTACTTC
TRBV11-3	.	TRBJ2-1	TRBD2	CASSSGTSGINEQFF	TGTGCCAGCAGCTCCGGGACTAGCGGGATTAATGAGCAGTTCTTC
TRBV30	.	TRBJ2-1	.	CAWSRGYNEQFF	TGTGCCTGGAGTCGGGGGTACAATGAGCAGTTCTTC
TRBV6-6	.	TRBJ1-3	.	CASSGGTGNTIYF	TGTGCCAGCAGTGGGGGAACTGGAAACACCATATATTTT
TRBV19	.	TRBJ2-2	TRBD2	CASSMTGGLAGDPGELFF	TGTGCCAGTAGTATGACCGGTGGACTAGCGGGAGATCCCGGGGAGCTGTTTTTT
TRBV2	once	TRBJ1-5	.	CASSENGGFQPQHF	TGTGCCAGCAGTGAAAATGGGGGGTTTCAGCCCCAGCATTTT
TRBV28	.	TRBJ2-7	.	CASKQGSYEQYF	TGTGCCAGTAAACAGGGCTCCTACGAGCAGTACTTC
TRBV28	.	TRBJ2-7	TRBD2	CASSFSGGSFFEQYF	TGTGCCAGCAGTTTTTCGGGAGGGAGTTTCTTCGAGCAGTACTTC
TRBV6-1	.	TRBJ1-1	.	CASSEGVNLRAFF	TGTGCCAGCAGTGAAGGGGTGAACTTGAGAGCTTTCTTT
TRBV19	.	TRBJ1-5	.	CASNEVGSNQPQHF	TGTGCCAGTAATGAGGTGGGTAGCAATCAGCCCCAGCATTTT
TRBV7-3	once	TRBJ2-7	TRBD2	CASSSSGSSYEQYF	TGTGCCAGCAGCTCTAGCGGGAGTTCTTACGAGCAGTACTTC
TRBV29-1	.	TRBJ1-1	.	CSVEGGVGGAFF	TGCAGCGTTGAGGGTGGGGTTGGCGGAGCTTTCTTT
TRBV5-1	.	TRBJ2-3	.	CASRMGFGGFSTDTQYF	TGCGCCAGCAGAATGGGGTTTGGCGGGTTTAGCACAGATACGCAGTATTTT
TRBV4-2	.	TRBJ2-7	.	CASSQGLASSYEQYF	TGTGCCAGCAGCCAAGGGCTAGCGAGTTCCTACGAGCAGTACTTC
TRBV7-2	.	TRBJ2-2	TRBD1	CASSPGTADTGELFF	TGTGCCAGCAGTCCCGGGACAGCCGACACCGGGGAGCTGTTTTTT
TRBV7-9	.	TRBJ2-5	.	CASSAWRGQETQYF	TGTGCCAGCAGCGCCTGGAGGGGCCAAGAGACCCAGTACTTC
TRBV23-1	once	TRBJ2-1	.	CASSHPGCRGPYNEQFF	TGCGCCAGCAGTCACCCTGGTTGTAGGGGACCCTACAATGAGCAGTTCTTC
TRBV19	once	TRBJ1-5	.	CASRRSEGMGQPQHF	TGTGCCAGTAGGCGCTCGGAGGGGATGGGTCAGCCCCAGCATTTT
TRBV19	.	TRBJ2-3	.	CASGDSTDTQYF	TGTGCCAGCGGGGACAGCACAGATACGCAGTATTTT
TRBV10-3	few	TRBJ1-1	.	CAISESTVGPKITEAFF	TGTGCCATCAGTGAGTCGACCGTCGGTCCTAAAATAACTGAAGCTTTCTTT
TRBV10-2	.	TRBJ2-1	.	CASRLPDRRNEQFF	TGCGCCAGCAGACTACCGGACCGAAGGAATGAGCAGTTCTTC
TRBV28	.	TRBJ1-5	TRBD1	CASSSMDRGPTQPQHF	TGTGCCAGCAGTTCAATGGACAGGGGGCCTACTCAGCCCCAGCATTTT